This TCR beta chain was identified in a study of shared clonotypes between healthy human individuals. Study findings and constraints: Despite large depth, sorted-subset datasets appeared incompletely sequenced.

With respect to this clone: What it binds is unknown.

Sorted subsets were amplified in replicate PCRs using approximately 200 ng DNA, some 31,000 T cell genomes. Some clones are missing from TCRdb's copy, which holds only in-frame ones; the method was immunoSEQ multiplex PCR. In the table there are about a million clones, roughly 72% of which are singletons. This clonotype was sampled from a man younger than 35 in good health. The sample consisted of memory CD4+ T cells sorted from blood. The subset was: CD45RA-negative fraction.

Here the CDR3 reads CASSPHGSETQYF. The CDR3 coding sequence is TGTGCCAGCAGCCCACACGGGTCCGAGACCCAGTACTTC. This chain links TRBV11-2 with TRBJ2-5; D is unresolved. The CDR3 sequence is 13 residues long. Between the trimmed V and J ends, which lost 5 bases and 5 bases, there was a span of 12 bases. Germline assignment: CDR1 SGHAT and CDR2 FQNNGV.